The clone carrying this T cell receptor beta chain was recorded a few times. What it binds is not known. Expressed TCRB transcripts were sequenced after all isolated RNA was converted to cDNA. TCRdb keeps only in-frame clones here, not all; method: immunoSEQ multiplex PCR. Here the sample spans about 660,000 clones, 11% to 15% being singletons. The data stem from a study of beta chain features in type 1 diabetes. Study-wide points: Shorter TCRB CDR3s, moderately but significantly so, were found in Type 1 diabetes patients in all four CD4+ subsets. Sequencing used cDNA, and cells with high TCR expression could therefore be over-represented.

The V and J ends lost 8 bases and 0 bases respectively, with 16 bases between them. CDR3 length: 15 amino acids. From germline, CDR1 is MDHEN and CDR2 SYDVKM. Specimen: naive CD4+ T cells from blood. The rearrangement links TRBV28 to TRBJ1-2, with D tentatively TRBD1 (6 bases). The clonotype originates from a man between 18 and 35 years old with type 1 diabetes. CDR3 sequence: CASGSSGDPNYGYTF. The DNA of the CDR3 is TGTGCCAGCGGCTCTTCAGGGGACCCTAACTATGGCTACACCTTC.